The 8 T cell receptor beta chains in this list originate from one sample, sequenced in a study of cytomegalovirus exposure and HLA in healthy donors. Use of 60 Vbeta and 13 Jbeta primers characterized the PCR. Here immunoSEQ multiplex PCR was the method, and the copy in TCRdb shows in-frame clones only, minus some. The sample holds roughly 150,000 clones, about three quarters seen once. Source material: PBMCs. The receptors come from a man younger than 35 in good health and CMV-seronegative.

The V gene is TRBV2, the J gene TRBJ1-5, with a tentative D call TRBD1 (5 bases). V dropped 4 bases and J dropped 6 bases, with 13 bases sitting between them. The CDR3 has 14 amino acids. Germline CDR1 is SNHLY and CDR2 is FYNNEI. As DNA, the CDR3 is TGTGCCAGCAGTGGGGGGTGGAGGGGTCAGCCCCAGCATTTT. Translated: CASSGGWRGQPQHF.

V usage is TRBV7-8 and J usage is TRBJ2-1; TRBD2 aligns across 8 bases. J gave up 5 bases and V 2 bases, and 8 bases lay outside the gene matches. The germline gives CDR1 SGHVS, CDR2 FQNEAQ. The CDR3 spans 16 residues. The CDR3 nucleotides read TGTGCCAGCAGCTTAAGGGGAGCGGGAGCCCACAATGAGCAGTTCTTC. Its translation: CASSLRGAGAHNEQFF.

This clone was recorded once. The CDR3 nucleotides are TGTGCCAGCAGCGTAGTAGGGGGGGAGATACCAACAGATACGCAGTATTTT. This gives the protein CASSVVGGEIPTDTQYF. The chain is built from TRBV9 and TRBJ2-3; a possible D gene is TRBD2 (7 bases). The V gene lost 0 bases and the J gene lost 3 bases, with 17 bases spanning the gap. The CDR3 has 17 amino acids. Germline CDR1 is SGDLS and CDR2 is YYNGEE. The full variable domain, in which reference TRBV9 and TRBJ2-3 provide the parts outside the CDR3, is DSGVTQTPKHLITATGQRVTLRCSPRSGDLSVYWYQQSLDQGLQFLIQYYNGEERAKGNILERFSAQQFPDLHSELNLSSLELGDSALYFCASSVVGGEIPTDTQYFGPGTRLTVL.

The chain links TRBV11-2 to TRBJ2-3, with 10 bases fitting TRBD2. This CDR3 region has 18 residues. Germline V lookup: CDR1 SGHAT, CDR2 FQNNGV. The ends lost 5 bases at V and 1 base at J; junction bases unmatched: 12. The CDR3 region is CASSRGASGSGGTDTQYF. In nucleotides, the CDR3 is TGTGCCAGCAGCCGAGGTGCTAGCGGGAGTGGGGGCACAGATACGCAGTATTTT.

The genes are TRBV11-2 and TRBJ2-5, with 9 bases lining up with TRBD1. V was clipped by 5 bases and J by 7 bases; unmatched bases: 8. The CDR3 runs 14 residues. The germline CDR1 and CDR2 sequences are SGHAT and FQNNGV. The CDR3 region has the DNA TGTGCCAGCAGCGGACAGGGGAGGGGTGGGACCCAGTACTTC. Residues: CASSGQGRGGTQYF.

Worth noting for this clone: At the DNA level, this CDR3 is encoded by other sequences in the same sample as well. J is TRBJ2-3 and V is TRBV7-2, with 11 bases lining up with TRBD2. This CDR3 is 14 amino acids long. Germline lookup yields CDR1 SGHTA and CDR2 FQGNSA. The ends lost 5 bases at V and 4 bases at J; junction bases unmatched: 2. The CDR3 reads CASSLGLAADTQYF. CDR3 sequence (DNA): TGTGCCAGCAGCCTGGGACTAGCGGCAGATACGCAGTATTTT.

The rearrangement joins TRBV7-7 to TRBJ2-1, with 10 bases matching TRBD2. Trimming took 2 bases from V and 1 from J; bases not matched to a gene: 5. From germline, CDR1 is SSHAT and CDR2 FNYEAQ (reference sequence). This CDR3 has 17 residues. CDR3 amino acids: CASSLRSSGSSYNEQFF. The DNA of the CDR3 is TGTGCCAGCAGCTTACGGTCTAGCGGGAGTTCCTACAATGAGCAGTTCTTC.

This clone came up a few times. V and J are TRBV11-2 and TRBJ1-6; no clear D. The CDR3 totals 14 residues. Trimming pared 8 bases from V and 8 bases from J, leaving 16 bases between. Germline V gene data show CDR1 as SGHAT and CDR2 as FQNNGV. The DNA of the CDR3 is TGTGCCAGCGCGAGGGCTATACAAGATTCACCCCTCCACTTT. This encodes CASARAIQDSPLHF.